This T cell receptor beta chain comes out of a study of PD-1 blockade in mismatch repair-deficient tumors. Mismatch repair deficiency was confirmed in all patients, by PCR or immunohistochemistry. The data were produced by immunoSEQ multiplex PCR, yet TCRdb's version contains in-frame clones alone and is incomplete. This repertoire shows 90,000 to 120,000 clones, 82% found once; its top ten account for 6.3%. Material: peripheral blood, obtained about 33 weeks after starting pembrolizumab. This receptor was obtained from an adult with mismatch repair-deficient cancer.

The CDR3 protein is CASSIPLDRSSYGYTF. CDR3 sequence (DNA): TGTGCCAGTAGTATCCCCCTCGACAGGTCCTCTTATGGCTACACCTTC. The chain links TRBV19 to TRBJ1-2, with TRBD1 as a possible D gene (6 bases). In germline, CDR1 is LNHDA, CDR2 SQIVND (reference sequence). The V end was cut by 3 bases, the J end by 5 bases, with 19 bases between. CDR3 size: 16 residues.